This record covers a single T cell receptor (beta chain). Its target is not known. These data come from a study of cytomegalovirus exposure and HLA in healthy donors. Study-level information: T cells numbering about 179 million yielded 100 million to 120 million unique TCR beta sequences in an earlier analysis. Study findings and constraints: Sequencing likely produced, as an artifact, a cluster of highly shared sequence variants.

Germline CDR1 is SEHNR and CDR2 is FQNEAQ (reference sequence). This CDR3 spans 13 amino acids. The J segment lost 9 bases and the V segment lost 8 bases, leaving 6 bases of the junction unmatched. It was with 60 Vbeta and 13 Jbeta primers that the PCR ran. Libraries were prepared by immunoSEQ multiplex PCR; TCRdb keeps only in-frame clonotypes and omits some of them. Of some 170,000 clones listed, roughly four fifths are singletons. What was sequenced was PBMCs. The rearrangement uses TRBV7-9 and TRBJ2-1; 11 nucleotides line up with TRBD2. The sequence was obtained from a woman in her thirties or forties in good health and CMV-seronegative. The CDR3 protein is CASELAGASEQFF. In DNA, the CDR3 is TGTGCCAGCGAACTAGCGGGAGCGAGTGAGCAGTTCTTC.